This T cell receptor (beta chain) was sequenced in a study of blood T cell repertoires in COVID-19. The overall study: Samples taken during acute and convalescent COVID-19 were collected in the United States, Italy and Spain. PBMCs, B-cell-depleted T cells, or T cells were the source of the cDNA or gDNA that made up the material.

This study enrolled people aged about 18 to 100 from about two dozen US geographic areas. Under the authors' procedure: The authors estimated nucleated cell counts from reference gene primer amplification. Sequencing used immunoSEQ multiplex PCR; TCRdb keeps in-frame clones, though not all of them. V, J and clone size derive from that table, while D and trimming were established from the DNA sequence. The repertoire holds hundreds of thousands of clones, 85% to 90% seen once, with 1.5% to 2% in the top ten. CDR1 and CDR2 from the germline V gene are GTSNPN and SVGIG (reference sequence). V dropped 3 bases and J dropped 8; count of bases not matched to a gene: 10. CDR3 size: 15 residues.

This receptor was identified in a woman aged 18-29 years with acute COVID-19. The chain has TRBV30 and TRBJ1-2; 12 bases map to TRBD1. The specimen sequenced was PBMCs or T cells enriched from blood (not recorded which). The CDR3 DNA sequence: TGTGCCTGGAGGTCCCGGGGACAGGGGGCTAGCGGCTACACCTTC. Its translation: CAWRSRGQGASGYTF.